These T cell receptor beta chains were read from a single sample in a study of OX40 agonist ivuxolimab in advanced cancers. Measured with immunoSEQ multiplex PCR; TCRdb has only the in-frame clones, and not every one. The data contain fewer than 100,000 clones, around 90% of them singletons. This sample comprised CD4+ or CD8+ T cells sorted from blood, obtained in a trial of the OX40 agonist ivuxolimab. Source of these receptors: an adult with an advanced solid tumor such as melanoma, head and neck, liver or kidney cancer. The CDR3 runs from the conserved cysteine through the conserved F or W. The D gene is left open where the match is weak. Clone size, where shown, is once, few, many, or a class for clones that have expanded.

cdr3_nt,cdr3_aa,v_call,clone_size,j_call,d_call
TGTGCCAGCAGTGTGATTAGCGGGGCCGCTAAGAAAAACATTCAGTACTTC,CASSVISGAAKKNIQYF,TRBV6-1,.,TRBJ2-4,TRBD2
TGTGCCTGGAGTGTAGGGAGACCCATATATTTT,CAWSVGRPIYF,TRBV30,few,TRBJ1-3,.
TGTGCCAGCAGCTTAGACCCGCAAACGGCCCAGTACTTC,CASSLDPQTAQYF,TRBV7-9,.,TRBJ2-5,.
TGTGCCAGCAGCACCGCCCGGGACAGGGCTAACACCGGGGAGCTGTTTTTT,CASSTARDRANTGELFF,TRBV7-2,few,TRBJ2-2,TRBD1
TGTGCCAGCAGTCTACGGGACAGGCCTTGGCAGCCCCAGCATTTT,CASSLRDRPWQPQHF,TRBV28,.,TRBJ1-5,TRBD1
TGTGCCAGCAGCTATGACACTTACACCGGGGAGCTGTTTTTT,CASSYDTYTGELFF,TRBV7-2,once,TRBJ2-2,.
TGTGCCAGCAGGATGACAGGGGGCGCCGACGGGGAGCTGTTTTTT,CASRMTGGADGELFF,TRBV2,.,TRBJ2-2,TRBD1
TGTGCCAGCAGTACCTTGGGGGGGCAGCCCCAGCATTTT,CASSTLGGQPQHF,TRBV28,.,TRBJ1-5,.
TGCGGTGGGCAGTACACTGAAGCTTTCTTT,CGGQYTEAFF,TRBV29-1,.,TRBJ1-1,.
TGCGCCAGCCTAAAAGGAGCTAACTATGGCTACACCTTC,CASLKGANYGYTF,TRBV10-2,once,TRBJ1-2,.
TGTGCCAGCACCCCACTGTTTACTAGCGGGAGGGCCCGGAGCCACGAGCAGTACTTC,CASTPLFTSGRARSHEQYF,TRBV28,few,TRBJ2-7,TRBD2
TGTGCCAGCAACTGGGATTTCACCGGGGAGCTGTTTTTT,CASNWDFTGELFF,TRBV5-4,.,TRBJ2-2,.
TGTGCCAGCAGCTCCCTAGGGACAGGGCGAAACACCATATATTTT,CASSSLGTGRNTIYF,TRBV5-6,.,TRBJ1-3,TRBD1